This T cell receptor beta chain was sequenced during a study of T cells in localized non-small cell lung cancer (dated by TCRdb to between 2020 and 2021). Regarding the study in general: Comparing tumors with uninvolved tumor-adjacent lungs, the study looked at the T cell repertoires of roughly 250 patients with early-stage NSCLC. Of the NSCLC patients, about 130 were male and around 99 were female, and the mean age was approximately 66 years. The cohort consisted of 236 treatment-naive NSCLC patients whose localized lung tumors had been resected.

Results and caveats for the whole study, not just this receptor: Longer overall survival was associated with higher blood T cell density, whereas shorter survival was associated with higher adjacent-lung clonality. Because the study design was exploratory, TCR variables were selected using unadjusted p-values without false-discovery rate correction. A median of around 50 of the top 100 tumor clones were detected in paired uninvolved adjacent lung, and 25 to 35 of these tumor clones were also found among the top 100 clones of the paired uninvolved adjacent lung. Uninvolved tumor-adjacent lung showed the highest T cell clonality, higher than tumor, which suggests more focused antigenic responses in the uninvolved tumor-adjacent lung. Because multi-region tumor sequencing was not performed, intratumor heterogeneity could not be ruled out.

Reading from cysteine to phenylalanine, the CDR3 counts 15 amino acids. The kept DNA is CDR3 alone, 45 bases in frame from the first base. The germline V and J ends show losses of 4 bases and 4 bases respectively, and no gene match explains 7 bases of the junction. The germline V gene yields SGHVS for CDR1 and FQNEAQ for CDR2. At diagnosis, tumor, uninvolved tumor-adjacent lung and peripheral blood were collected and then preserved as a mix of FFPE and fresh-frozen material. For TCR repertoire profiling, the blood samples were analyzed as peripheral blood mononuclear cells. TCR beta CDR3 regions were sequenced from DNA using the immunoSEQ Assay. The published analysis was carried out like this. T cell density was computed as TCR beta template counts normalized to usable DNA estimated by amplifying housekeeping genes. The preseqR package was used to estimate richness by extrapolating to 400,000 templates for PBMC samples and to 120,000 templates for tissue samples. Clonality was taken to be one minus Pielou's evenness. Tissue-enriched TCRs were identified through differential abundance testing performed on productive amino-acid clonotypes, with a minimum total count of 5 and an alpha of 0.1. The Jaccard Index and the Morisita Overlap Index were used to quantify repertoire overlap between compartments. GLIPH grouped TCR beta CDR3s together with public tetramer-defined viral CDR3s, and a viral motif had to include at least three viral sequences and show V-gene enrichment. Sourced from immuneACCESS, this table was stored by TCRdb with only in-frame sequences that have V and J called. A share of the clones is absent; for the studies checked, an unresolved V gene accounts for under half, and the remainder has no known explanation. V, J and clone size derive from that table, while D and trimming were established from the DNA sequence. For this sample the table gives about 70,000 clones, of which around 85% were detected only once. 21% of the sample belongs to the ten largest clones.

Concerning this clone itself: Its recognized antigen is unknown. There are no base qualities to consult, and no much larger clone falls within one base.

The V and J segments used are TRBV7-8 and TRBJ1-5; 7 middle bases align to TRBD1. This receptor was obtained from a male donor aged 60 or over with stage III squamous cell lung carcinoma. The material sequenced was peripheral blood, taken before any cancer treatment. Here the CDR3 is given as CASSSSTGVNQPQHF. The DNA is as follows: TGTGCCAGCAGCTCCAGCACAGGGGTAAATCAGCCCCAGCATTTT.